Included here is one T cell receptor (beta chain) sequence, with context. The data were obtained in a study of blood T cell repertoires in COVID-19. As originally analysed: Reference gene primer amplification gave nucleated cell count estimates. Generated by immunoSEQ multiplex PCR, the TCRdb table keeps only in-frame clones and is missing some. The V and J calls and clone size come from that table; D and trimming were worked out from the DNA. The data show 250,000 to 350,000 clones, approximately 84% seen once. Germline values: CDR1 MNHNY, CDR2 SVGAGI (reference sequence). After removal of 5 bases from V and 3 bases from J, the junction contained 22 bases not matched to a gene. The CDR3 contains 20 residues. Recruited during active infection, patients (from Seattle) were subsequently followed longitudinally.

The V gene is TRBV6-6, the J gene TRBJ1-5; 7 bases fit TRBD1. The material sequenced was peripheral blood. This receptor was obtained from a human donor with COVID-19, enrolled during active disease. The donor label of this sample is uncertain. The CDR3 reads CASSHRSDRMYLGDNQPQHF. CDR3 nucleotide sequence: TGTGCCAGCAGTCACCGATCGGACAGGATGTATTTGGGGGACAATCAGCCCCAGCATTTT.